This TCR beta chain was sequenced for a study of shared clonotypes between healthy human individuals. Trimming cost V 4 bases and J 7 bases; bases outside gene matches: 17. This CDR3 region has 16 residues. Germline CDR1 reads SGHRS; CDR2 reads YFSETQ. Produced via immunoSEQ multiplex PCR; TCRdb's table is partial and in-frame only. Of 550,000 to 850,000 clones listed, just under 75% are singletons. The TCR sequence derives from a woman in her 30s in good health. Sample: memory CD4+ T cells sorted from blood. Subset here: CD45RA-negative fraction. The chain uses TRBV5-1 and TRBJ2-7, with 7 bases aligning to TRBD2. The CDR3 reads CASSQGRRGTLLEQYF. The CDR3 nucleotides are TGCGCCAGCAGCCAGGGCCGGCGGGGGACTCTCCTAGAGCAGTACTTC.